A single sample is the source of the 12 T cell receptor beta chains below, sequenced in a study of CD8+CD57+ T cells in acquired aplastic anemia. According to the study, genomic DNA was the template for TCR beta VDJ and CDR3 profiling. A single record per CDR3 protein comes from TCRdb applying MiXCR to the reads. Of some 190,000 distinct CDR3 sequences listed, roughly half are singletons. Material for sequencing was sorted CD4+, CD8+, or CD8+CD57+ T cells (not recorded which) from PBMCs. The receptors here all came from a human donor in good health, serving as a control.

The chain combines TRBV7-2 with TRBJ2-5; 8 nucleotides agree with TRBD2. V shed 5 bases and J 5 bases; nucleotides not matched to a gene: 13. This CDR3 has 16 residues. The germline V gene has CDR1 SGHTA and CDR2 FQGNSA. The CDR3 nucleotides read TGTGCCAGCAGCCTAGGGAACGGGGGGGCCGGGGAGACCCAGTACTTC. Translation: CASSLGNGGAGETQYF.

This clonotype was counted at least ten times. The chain links TRBV6-2 or TRBV6-3 to TRBJ1-2; D perhaps matches TRBD1 (5 bases). The CDR3 has 14 amino acids. The V and J ends lost 3 bases and 4 bases respectively, with 12 bases between them. Germline lookup yields CDR1 MNHEY and CDR2 SVGEGT. CDR3 amino acids: CASSYLGAAYGYTF. DNA for the CDR3: TGTGCCAGCAGTTATCTAGGGGCAGCCTATGGCTACACCTTC.

The J gene is TRBJ1-1, the V gene TRBV12-5, with TRBD1 matching 10 bases. V lost 7 bases, J lost 9 bases, and 8 bases stayed unmatched. CDR1 and CDR2 from the germline V gene are LGHNT and FRNRAP. This CDR3 spans 13 amino acids. Here the CDR3 DNA reads TGTGCTAGTGCGCGGGACAGGGGCCAACAAGCTTTCTTT. This codes for CASARDRGQQAFF.

The V and J genes are TRBV10-3 and TRBJ2-7; perhaps D is TRBD1 or TRBD2 (5 bases each). The CDR3 is made up of 13 amino acids. V gave up 0 bases and J gave up 4 bases, with 7 bases separating them. Germline V gene sequence: CDR1 ENHRY, CDR2 SYGVKD. The CDR3: CAISESGAYEQYF. The CDR3 bases are TGTGCCATCAGTGAGTCCGGGGCGTACGAGCAGTACTTC.

This clonotype was seen at least ten times. The chain carries TRBV7-6 and TRBJ1-2; no reliable D call. Trimming removed 4 bases from V and 13 bases from J, with 13 bases in between. This CDR3 spans 11 amino acids. The germline V gene has CDR1 SGHVS and CDR2 FNYEAQ. The CDR3 region is CASSSGPVVTF. Written as DNA, the CDR3 is TGTGCCAGCAGCTCCGGACCGGTTGTCACCTTC.

V and J are TRBV2 and TRBJ2-5; D is perhaps TRBD2 (6 bases). Germline lookup yields CDR1 SNHLY and CDR2 FYNNEI. The CDR3 totals 13 residues. Trimming took 1 base from V and 5 from J, leaving 8 bases between them. This CDR3 is CASSEGRGETQYF. CDR3 nucleotide sequence: TGTGCCAGCAGTGAAGGGAGGGGTGAGACCCAGTACTTC.

This clonotype was seen more than once but under ten times. The rearrangement joins TRBV7-2 to TRBJ1-5; tentative D call: TRBD1 (6 bases). Trimming removed 1 base at V and 6 bases at J, with 22 bases between. The CDR3 contains 18 residues. CDR1 is SGHTA and CDR2 is FQGNSA in the germline V gene. CDR3 nucleotides: TGTGCCAGCAGCTTAGGTAATAGGGTAAGGGGGGATAGTCAGCCCCAGCATTTT. It specifies CASSLGNRVRGDSQPQHF.

This clonotype was detected many times. The gene calls are TRBV28 and TRBJ2-7, with 7 bases matching TRBD1. The CDR3 covers 14 residues. Germline V CDR1 and CDR2: MDHEN, SYDVKM. Trimming took 5 bases from V and 0 from J; bases not matched to a gene: 4. The DNA for the CDR3 is TGTGCCAGCAGTGGGACAGTTAGCTCCTACGAGCAGTACTTC. It specifies CASSGTVSSYEQYF.

J is TRBJ2-1 and V is TRBV29-1; the match to TRBD2 covers 16 bases. Germline V gives CDR1 SQVTM, CDR2 ANQGSEA. Trimming took 5 bases from V and 3 from J; bases not matched to a gene: 13. This CDR3 has 19 amino acids. The CDR3 coding sequence is TGCAGCGTTCCGCTAAGGGGACTAGCGGGGGGGCCTGTCTACAATGAGCAGTTCTTC. Amino acid sequence: CSVPLRGLAGGPVYNEQFF.

This clonotype was seen ten or more times. V is TRBV3-1 and J is TRBJ1-6; no firm D call. Germline V gives CDR1 LGHDT, CDR2 YNNKEL (reference sequence). The germline V and J ends were trimmed by 2 bases and 6 bases, with 11 bases remaining between them. There are 15 residues in the CDR3. CDR3 residues: CASSQRTGGNSPLHF. The DNA for the CDR3 is TGTGCCAGCAGCCAAAGAACCGGTGGTAATTCACCCCTCCACTTT.

A few counts support this clonotype. This rearrangement joins TRBV6-4 to TRBJ2-3; 8 nucleotides line up with TRBD2. Losses at the gene ends were 5 bases for V and 3 bases for J; bases not matched to a gene: 7. Germline CDR1 reads MRHNA; CDR2 reads SNTAGT. This CDR3 is 15 amino acids long. The CDR3 spells CASSTAGEPTDTQYF. The CDR3 region has the DNA TGTGCCAGCAGTACAGCGGGGGAGCCAACAGATACGCAGTATTTT.

Only one count was recorded for this clonotype. The genes are TRBV19 and TRBJ1-2; TRBD1 matches 8 bases. This CDR3 is 13 amino acids long. The V gene's germline CDR1 is LNHDA and CDR2 SQIVND (reference sequence). With V trimmed by 10 bases and J by 4 bases, 8 bases remained unmatched. Written as DNA, the CDR3 is TGTGCCACCCAGGGGGCATTATCCTATGGCTACACCTTC. Translated: CATQGALSYGYTF.